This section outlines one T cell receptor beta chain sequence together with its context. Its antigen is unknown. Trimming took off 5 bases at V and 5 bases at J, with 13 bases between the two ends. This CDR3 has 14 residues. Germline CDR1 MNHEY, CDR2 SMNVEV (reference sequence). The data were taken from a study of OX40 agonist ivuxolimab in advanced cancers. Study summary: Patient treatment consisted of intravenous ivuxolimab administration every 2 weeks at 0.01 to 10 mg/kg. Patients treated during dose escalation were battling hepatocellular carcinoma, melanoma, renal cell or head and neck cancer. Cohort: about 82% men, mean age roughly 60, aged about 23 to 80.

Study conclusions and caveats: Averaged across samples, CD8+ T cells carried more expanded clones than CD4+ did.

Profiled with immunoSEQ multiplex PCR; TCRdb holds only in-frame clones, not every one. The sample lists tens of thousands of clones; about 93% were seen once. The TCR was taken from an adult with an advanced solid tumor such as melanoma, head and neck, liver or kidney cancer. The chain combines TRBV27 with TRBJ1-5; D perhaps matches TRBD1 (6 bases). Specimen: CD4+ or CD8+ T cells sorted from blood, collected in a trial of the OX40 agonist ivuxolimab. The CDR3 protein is CASSGSGVHQPQHF. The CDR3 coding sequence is TGTGCCAGCAGTGGGTCAGGGGTGCATCAGCCCCAGCATTTT.